The sequence of this T cell receptor beta chain was determined in a study of Ad26.COV2.S vaccination and SARS-CoV-2 variants. The repertoire was sequenced with immunoSEQ multiplex PCR; TCRdb's copy has only in-frame clones and lacks some. The sample lists 300,000 to 350,000 clones, about 89% occurring once. V gave up 1 base and J gave up 4 bases, with 4 bases separating them. There are 12 residues in the CDR3. The treatment is: 19 received Ad26.COV2.S at low or high dose, single or two shots; 5 received placebo; per-sample allocation not given. On day 63 after the first injection, vaccine and placebo recipients gave samples.

The chain combines TRBV12-3 or TRBV12-4 with TRBJ2-5; D is unclear. This clonotype was obtained from a person aged 18-65 years who received the Ad26.COV2.S COVID-19 vaccine or a placebo. Specimen: peripheral blood, collected in a trial of Ad26.COV2.S vaccine versus placebo. DNA for the CDR3: TGTGCCAGCAGTTTAGTTGGAGAGACCCAGTACTTC. Translating it yields CASSLVGETQYF.